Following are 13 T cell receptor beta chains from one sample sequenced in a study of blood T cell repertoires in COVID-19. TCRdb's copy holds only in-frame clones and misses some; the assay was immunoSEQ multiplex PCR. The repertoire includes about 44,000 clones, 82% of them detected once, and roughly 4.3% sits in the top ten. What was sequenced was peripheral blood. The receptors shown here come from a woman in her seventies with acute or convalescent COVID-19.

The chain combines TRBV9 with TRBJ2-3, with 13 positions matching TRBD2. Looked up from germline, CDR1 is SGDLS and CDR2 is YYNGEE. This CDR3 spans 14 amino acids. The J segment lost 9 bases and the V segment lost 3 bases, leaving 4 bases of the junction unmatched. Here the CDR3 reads CASSASTSGRTQYF. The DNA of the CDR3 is TGTGCCAGCAGCGCATCGACTAGCGGGAGGACGCAGTATTTT.

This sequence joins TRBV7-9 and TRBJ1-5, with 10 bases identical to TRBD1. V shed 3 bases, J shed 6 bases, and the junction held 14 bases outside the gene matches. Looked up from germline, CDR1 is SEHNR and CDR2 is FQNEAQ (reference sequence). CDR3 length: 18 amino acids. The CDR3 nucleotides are TGTGCCAGCAGCTTCGAGACAGGGGGCGCACGGTCGGGTCAGCCCCAGCATTTT. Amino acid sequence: CASSFETGGARSGQPQHF.

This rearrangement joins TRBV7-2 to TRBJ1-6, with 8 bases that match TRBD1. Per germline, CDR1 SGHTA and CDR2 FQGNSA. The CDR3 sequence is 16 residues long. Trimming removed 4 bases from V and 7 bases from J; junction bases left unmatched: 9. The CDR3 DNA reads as TGTGCCAGCAGCTCTCAAGGACAGGGTGTGAATTCACCCCTCCACTTT. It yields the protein CASSSQGQGVNSPLHF.

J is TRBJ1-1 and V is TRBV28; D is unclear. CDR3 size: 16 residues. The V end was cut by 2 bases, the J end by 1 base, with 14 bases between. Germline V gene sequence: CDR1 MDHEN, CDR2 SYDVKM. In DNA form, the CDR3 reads TGTGCCAGCAGTTTAATCACAGCACAACCGAACACTGAAGCTTTCTTT. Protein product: CASSLITAQPNTEAFF.

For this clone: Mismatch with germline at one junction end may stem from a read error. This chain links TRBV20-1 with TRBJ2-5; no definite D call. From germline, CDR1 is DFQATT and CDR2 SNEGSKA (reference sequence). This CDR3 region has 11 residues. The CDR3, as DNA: TGCAGTGCTAGAGATATGCCGAGACTCCACTTC. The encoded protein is CSARDMPRLHF.

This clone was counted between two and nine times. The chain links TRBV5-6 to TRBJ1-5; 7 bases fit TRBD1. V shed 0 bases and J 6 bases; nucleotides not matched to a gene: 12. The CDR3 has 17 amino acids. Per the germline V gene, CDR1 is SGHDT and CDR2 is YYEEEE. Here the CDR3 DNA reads TGTGCCAGCAGCTTGGGAGGGGGCAGCAAAAGGAGTCAGCCCCAGCATTTT. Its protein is CASSLGGGSKRSQPQHF.

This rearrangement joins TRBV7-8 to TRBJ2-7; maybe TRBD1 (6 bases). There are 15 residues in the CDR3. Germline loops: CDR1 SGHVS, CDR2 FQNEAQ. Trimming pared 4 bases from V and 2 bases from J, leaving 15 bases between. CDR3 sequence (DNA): TGTGCCAGCAGCTCTCAGACAGGAGATCCCTACGAGCAGTACTTC. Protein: CASSSQTGDPYEQYF.

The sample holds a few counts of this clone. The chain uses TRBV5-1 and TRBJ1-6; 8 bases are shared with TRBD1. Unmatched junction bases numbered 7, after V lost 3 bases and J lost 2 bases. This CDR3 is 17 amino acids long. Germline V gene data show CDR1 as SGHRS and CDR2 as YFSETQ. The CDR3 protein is CASSSGQGGTYNSPLHF. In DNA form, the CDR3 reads TGCGCCAGCAGCTCCGGACAGGGTGGGACCTATAATTCACCCCTCCACTTT.

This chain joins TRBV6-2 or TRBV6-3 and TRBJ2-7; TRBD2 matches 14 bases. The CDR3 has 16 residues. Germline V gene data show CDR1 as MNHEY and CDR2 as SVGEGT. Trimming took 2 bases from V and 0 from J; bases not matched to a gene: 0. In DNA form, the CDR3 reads TGTGCCAGCAGTTACGGGACTAGCGGGAGCTCCTACGAGCAGTACTTC. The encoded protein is CASSYGTSGSSYEQYF.

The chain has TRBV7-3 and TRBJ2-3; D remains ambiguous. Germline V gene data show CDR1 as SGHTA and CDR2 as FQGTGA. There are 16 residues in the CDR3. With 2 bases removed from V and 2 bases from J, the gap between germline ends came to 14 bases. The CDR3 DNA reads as TGTGCCAGCAGCTTAGAGAGTCTCCCCCCCACAGATACGCAGTATTTT. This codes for CASSLESLPPTDTQYF. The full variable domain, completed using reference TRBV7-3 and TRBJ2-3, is GAGVSQTPSNKVTEKGKYVELRCDPISGHTALYWYRQSLGQGPEFLIYFQGTGAADDSGLPNDRFFAVRPEGSVSTLKIQRTERGDSAVYLCASSLESLPPTDTQYFGPGTRLTVL.

This chain's CDR3 is CASSISGGSYNEQFF. CDR3 coding DNA: TGTGCCAGTAGTATTAGCGGGGGCTCCTACAATGAGCAGTTCTTC. The gene calls are TRBV19 and TRBJ2-1; 9 bases map to TRBD2. The germline V gene has CDR1 LNHDA and CDR2 SQIVND (reference sequence). The CDR3 runs 15 residues. V shed 3 bases, J shed 0 bases, and the junction held 0 bases outside the gene matches.

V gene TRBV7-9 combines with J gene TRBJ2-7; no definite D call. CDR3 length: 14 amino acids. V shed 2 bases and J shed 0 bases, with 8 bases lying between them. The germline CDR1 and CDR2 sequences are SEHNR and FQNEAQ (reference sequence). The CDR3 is CASSLPWSSYEQYF. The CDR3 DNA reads TGTGCCAGCAGCTTACCTTGGAGCTCCTACGAGCAGTACTTC.

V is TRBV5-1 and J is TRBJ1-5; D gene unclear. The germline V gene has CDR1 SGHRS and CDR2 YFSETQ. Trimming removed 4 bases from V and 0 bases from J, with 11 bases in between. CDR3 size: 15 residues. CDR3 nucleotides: TGCGCCAGCAGCCCCGGGGAGGGTAGCAATCAGCCCCAGCATTTT. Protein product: CASSPGEGSNQPQHF.